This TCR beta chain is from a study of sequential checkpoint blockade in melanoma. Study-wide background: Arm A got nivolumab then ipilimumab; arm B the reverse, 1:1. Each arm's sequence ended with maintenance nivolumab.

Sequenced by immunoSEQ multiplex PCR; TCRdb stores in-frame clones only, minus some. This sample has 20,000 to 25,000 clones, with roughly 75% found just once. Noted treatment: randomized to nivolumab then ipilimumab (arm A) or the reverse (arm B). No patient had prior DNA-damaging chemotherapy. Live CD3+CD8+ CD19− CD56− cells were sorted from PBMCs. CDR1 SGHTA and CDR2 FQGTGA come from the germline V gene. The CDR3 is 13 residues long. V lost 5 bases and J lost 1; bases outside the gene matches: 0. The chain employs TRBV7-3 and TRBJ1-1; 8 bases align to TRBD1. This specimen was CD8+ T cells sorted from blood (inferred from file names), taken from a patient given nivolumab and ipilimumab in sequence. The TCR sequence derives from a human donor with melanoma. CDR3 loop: CASSTGGNTEAFF. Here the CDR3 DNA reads TGTGCCAGCAGCACAGGGGGGAACACTGAAGCTTTCTTT.